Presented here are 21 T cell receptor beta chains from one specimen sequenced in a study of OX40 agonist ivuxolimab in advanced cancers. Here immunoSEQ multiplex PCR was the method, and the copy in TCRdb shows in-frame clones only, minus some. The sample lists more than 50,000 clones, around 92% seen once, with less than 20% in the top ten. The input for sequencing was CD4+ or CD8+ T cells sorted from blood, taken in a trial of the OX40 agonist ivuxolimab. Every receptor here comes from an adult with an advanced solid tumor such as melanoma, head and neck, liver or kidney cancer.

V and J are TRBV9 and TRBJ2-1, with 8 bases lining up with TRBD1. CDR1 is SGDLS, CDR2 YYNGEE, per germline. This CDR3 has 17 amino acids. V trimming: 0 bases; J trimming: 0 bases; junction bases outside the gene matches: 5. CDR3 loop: CASSVADRANSYNEQFF. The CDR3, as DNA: TGTGCCAGCAGCGTAGCGGACAGGGCGAACTCCTACAATGAGCAGTTCTTC.

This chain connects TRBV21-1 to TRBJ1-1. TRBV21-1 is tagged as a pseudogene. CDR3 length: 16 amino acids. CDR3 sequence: CASSKMRELLNTEAFF. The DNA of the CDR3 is TGTGCCAGCAGCAAAATGAGGGAACTACTGAACACTGAAGCTTTCTTT.

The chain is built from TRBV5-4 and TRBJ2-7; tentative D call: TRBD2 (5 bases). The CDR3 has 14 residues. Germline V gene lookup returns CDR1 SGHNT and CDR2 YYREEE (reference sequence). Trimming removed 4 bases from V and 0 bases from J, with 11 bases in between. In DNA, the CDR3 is TGTGCCAGCAGCCCCGACTACTACTCCTACGAGCAGTACTTC. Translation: CASSPDYYSYEQYF.

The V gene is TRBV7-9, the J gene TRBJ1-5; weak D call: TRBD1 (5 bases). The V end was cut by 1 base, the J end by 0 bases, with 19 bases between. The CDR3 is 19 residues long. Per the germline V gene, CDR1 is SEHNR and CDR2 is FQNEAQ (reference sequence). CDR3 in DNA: TGTGCCAGCAGCTTAGACGACCTCCGTGGGGCCTATAGCAATCAGCCCCAGCATTTT. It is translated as CASSLDDLRGAYSNQPQHF.

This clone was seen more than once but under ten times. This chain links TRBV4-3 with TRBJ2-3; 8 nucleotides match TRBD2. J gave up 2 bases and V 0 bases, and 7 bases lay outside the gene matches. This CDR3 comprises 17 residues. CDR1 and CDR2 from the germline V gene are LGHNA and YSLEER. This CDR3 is CASSQDPGLVPTDTQYF. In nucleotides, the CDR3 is TGCGCCAGCAGCCAAGATCCGGGACTAGTCCCCACAGATACGCAGTATTTT.

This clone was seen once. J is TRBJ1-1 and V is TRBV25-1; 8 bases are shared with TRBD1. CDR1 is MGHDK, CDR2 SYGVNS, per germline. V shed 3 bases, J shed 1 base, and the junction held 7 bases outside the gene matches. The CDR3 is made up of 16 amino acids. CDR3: CASSDWAGQGNTEAFF. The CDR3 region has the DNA TGTGCCAGCAGTGATTGGGCCGGACAGGGGAACACTGAAGCTTTCTTT.

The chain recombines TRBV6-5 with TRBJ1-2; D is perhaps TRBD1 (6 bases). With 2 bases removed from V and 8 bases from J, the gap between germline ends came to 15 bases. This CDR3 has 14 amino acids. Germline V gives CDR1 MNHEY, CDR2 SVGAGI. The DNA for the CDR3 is TGTGCCAGCAGTTACCGGGGGGCCCGGGACGGCTACACCTTC. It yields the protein CASSYRGARDGYTF.

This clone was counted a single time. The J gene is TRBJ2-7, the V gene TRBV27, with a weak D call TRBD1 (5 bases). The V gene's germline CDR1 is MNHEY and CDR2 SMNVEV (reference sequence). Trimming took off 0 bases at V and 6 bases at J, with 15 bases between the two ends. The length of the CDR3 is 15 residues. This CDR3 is CASSLSLAGLAEQYF. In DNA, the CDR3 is TGTGCCAGCAGTTTATCGTTGGCAGGGTTGGCCGAGCAGTACTTC.

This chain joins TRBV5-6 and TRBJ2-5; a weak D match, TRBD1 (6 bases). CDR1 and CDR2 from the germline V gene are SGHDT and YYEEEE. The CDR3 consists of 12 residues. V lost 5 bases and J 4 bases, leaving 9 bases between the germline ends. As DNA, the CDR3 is TGTGCCAGCAGGACAGGAGGAGAGACCCAGTACTTC. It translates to CASRTGGETQYF. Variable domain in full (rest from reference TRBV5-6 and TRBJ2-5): DAGVTQSPTHLIKTRGQQVTLRCSPKSGHDTVSWYQQALGQGPQFIFQYYEEEERQRGNFPDRFSGHQFPNYSSELNVNALLLGDSALYLCASRTGGETQYFGPGTRLLVL.

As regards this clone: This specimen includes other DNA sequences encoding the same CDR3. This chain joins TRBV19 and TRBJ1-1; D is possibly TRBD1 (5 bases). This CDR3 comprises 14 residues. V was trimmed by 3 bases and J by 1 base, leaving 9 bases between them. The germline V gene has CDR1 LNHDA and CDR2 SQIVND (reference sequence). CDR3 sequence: CASSIGGGNTEAFF. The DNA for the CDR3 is TGTGCCAGTAGTATCGGTGGGGGGAACACTGAAGCTTTCTTT.

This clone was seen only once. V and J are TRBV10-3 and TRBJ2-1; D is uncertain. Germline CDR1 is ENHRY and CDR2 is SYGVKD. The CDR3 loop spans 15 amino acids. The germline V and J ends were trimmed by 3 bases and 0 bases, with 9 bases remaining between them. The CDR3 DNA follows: TGTGCCATCAGTGATGGCGGTAGCTCCTACAATGAGCAGTTCTTC. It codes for CAISDGGSSYNEQFF.

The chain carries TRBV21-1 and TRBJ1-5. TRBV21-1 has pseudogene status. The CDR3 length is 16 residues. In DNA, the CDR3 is TGTGCCAGCAGCCCCGCGGGGCGCTCCCGTAATCAGCCCCAGCATTTT. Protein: CASSPAGRSRNQPQHF.

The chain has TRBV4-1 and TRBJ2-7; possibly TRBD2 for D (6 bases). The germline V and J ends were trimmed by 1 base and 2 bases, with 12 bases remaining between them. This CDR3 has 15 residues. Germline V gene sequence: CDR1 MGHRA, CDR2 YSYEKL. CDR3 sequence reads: CASSQVVAVTYEQYF. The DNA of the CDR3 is TGCGCCAGCAGCCAAGTAGTAGCGGTGACCTACGAGCAGTACTTC.

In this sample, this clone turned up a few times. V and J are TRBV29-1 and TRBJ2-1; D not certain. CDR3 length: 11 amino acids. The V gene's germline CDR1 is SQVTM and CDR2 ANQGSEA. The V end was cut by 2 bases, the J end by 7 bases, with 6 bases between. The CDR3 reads CSVERANEQFF. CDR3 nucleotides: TGCAGCGTTGAAAGGGCGAATGAGCAGTTCTTC.

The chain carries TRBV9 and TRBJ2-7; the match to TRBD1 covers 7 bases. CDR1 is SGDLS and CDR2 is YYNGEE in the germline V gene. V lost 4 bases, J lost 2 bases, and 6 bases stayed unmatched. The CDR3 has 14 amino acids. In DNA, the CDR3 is TGTGCCAGCAGCCCCACGGACAGGACCTACGAGCAGTACTTC. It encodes CASSPTDRTYEQYF. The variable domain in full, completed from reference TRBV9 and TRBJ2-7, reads DSGVTQTPKHLITATGQRVTLRCSPRSGDLSVYWYQQSLDQGLQFLIQYYNGEERAKGNILERFSAQQFPDLHSELNLSSLELGDSALYFCASSPTDRTYEQYFGPGTRLTVT.

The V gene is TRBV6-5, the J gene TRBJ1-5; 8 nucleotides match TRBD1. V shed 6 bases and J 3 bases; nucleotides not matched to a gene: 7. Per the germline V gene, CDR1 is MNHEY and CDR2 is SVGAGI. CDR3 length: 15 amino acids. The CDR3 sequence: CASRDREGPNQPQHF. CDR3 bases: TGTGCCAGCAGGGACAGGGAGGGGCCCAATCAGCCCCAGCATTTT.

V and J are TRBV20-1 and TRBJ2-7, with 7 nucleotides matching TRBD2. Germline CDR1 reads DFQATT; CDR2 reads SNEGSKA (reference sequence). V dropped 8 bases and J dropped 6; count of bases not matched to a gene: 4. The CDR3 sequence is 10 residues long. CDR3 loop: CSLAGSEQYF. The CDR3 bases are TGCAGTTTAGCGGGTTCCGAGCAGTACTTC.

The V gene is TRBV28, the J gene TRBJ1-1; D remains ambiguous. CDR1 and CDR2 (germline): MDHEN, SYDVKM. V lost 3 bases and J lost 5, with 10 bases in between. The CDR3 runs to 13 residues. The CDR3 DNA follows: TGTGCCAGCAGTTTGGTGGTTCGGACTGAAGCTTTCTTT. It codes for CASSLVVRTEAFF.

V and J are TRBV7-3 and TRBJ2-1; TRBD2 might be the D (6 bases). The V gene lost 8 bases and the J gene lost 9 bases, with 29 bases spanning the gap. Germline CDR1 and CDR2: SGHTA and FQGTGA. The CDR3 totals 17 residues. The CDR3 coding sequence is TGTGCCAGCCACTCTACTATCGGAGGGCCGGGTCGCAGTGAGCAGTTCTTC. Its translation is CASHSTIGGPGRSEQFF.

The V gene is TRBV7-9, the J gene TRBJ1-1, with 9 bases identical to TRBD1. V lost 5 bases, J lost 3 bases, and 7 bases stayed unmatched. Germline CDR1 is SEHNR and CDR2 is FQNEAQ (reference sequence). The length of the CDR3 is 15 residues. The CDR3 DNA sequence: TGTGCCAGCAGCAGGGGACAGGGAAGGGACACTGAAGCTTTCTTT. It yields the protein CASSRGQGRDTEAFF.

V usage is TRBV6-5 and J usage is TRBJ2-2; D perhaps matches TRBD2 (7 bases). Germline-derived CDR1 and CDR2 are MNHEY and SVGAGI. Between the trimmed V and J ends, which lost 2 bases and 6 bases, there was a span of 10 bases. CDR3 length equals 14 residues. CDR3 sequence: CASSYGGASGELFF. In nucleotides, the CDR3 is TGTGCCAGCAGTTACGGGGGGGCGTCCGGGGAGCTGTTTTTT.